This T cell receptor beta chain was captured by sequencing in a study of shared clonotypes between healthy human individuals. At the level of the study: Each donor contributed plates that comprised three CD4 naive, three CD4 memory, two CD8 naive and one CD8 memory.

As defined, naive CD8 cells were CD45RO-negative and positively selected for CCR7, with terminally differentiated effector memory CD45RA+ cells excluded. Each of the donors was a healthy adult who was HIV-negative and had not had a recent acute infection or vaccination. Only Caucasian adults living in Nashville, Tennessee served as donors. Repertoires were generated with immunoSEQ multiplex PCR, while TCRdb's copy carries only in-frame clones and drops some. The sample has around 2,000,000 clones; about 95% are singletons. In regard to this clone: Antigen unknown.

The ends were cut back, 3 bases at V and 8 bases at J, with 16 bases in the middle. From germline, CDR1 is MDHEN and CDR2 SYDVKM. This CDR3 has 14 amino acids. Study outcomes and limitations: The researchers took only blood, and tissue repertoires probably look different.

This TCR was recovered from a man younger than 35 in good health. The chain joins TRBV28 to TRBJ1-2; D call uncertain. The sequenced material came from naive CD8+ T cells sorted from blood. CDR3 residues: CASSFVSGLPGYTF. Written as DNA, the CDR3 is TGTGCCAGCAGTTTTGTGTCCGGGCTCCCGGGCTACACCTTC.